The 20 T cell receptor beta chains reported below all come from one sample, sequenced in a study of control samples from healthy donors and cancer patients. Assay: immunoSEQ multiplex PCR; the TCRdb copy retains only in-frame clones and omits some. The profile shows 150,000 to 200,000 clones, around 94% of them singletons. The sample consisted of blood. These receptor sequences come from a man aged 25-40 years in good health.

This chain uses TRBV11-3 with TRBJ2-3, with D uncertain. Trimming shortened V by 3 bases and J by 6 bases, and 10 bases separated the two germline ends. The CDR3 sequence is 13 residues long. Germline values: CDR1 SGHNT, CDR2 YENEEA. The CDR3 loop reads CASSLIGGDTQYF. CDR3 nucleotides: TGTGCCAGCAGCTTGATCGGTGGGGATACGCAGTATTTT.

The J gene is TRBJ1-4, the V gene TRBV3-1 (or the pseudogene TRBV3-2); D is perhaps TRBD1 (6 bases). This CDR3 region has 15 residues. The ends were cut back, 3 bases at V and 0 bases at J, with 8 bases in the middle. Per germline, CDR1 LGHDT and CDR2 YNNKEL (reference sequence). As DNA, the CDR3 is TGTGCCAGCAGCCATAGGGGGGCAACTAATGAAAAACTGTTTTTT. Amino acids: CASSHRGATNEKLFF.

V is TRBV28 and J is TRBJ2-7; D possibly matches TRBD1 or TRBD2 (6 bases each). The V end was cut by 2 bases, the J end by 3 bases, with 11 bases between. The CDR3 spans 14 residues. CDR1 and CDR2 (germline): MDHEN, SYDVKM. This CDR3 reads CASSLGGTLYEQYF. The CDR3 DNA reads as TGTGCCAGCAGTTTAGGGGGGACACTCTACGAGCAGTACTTC.

The chain is built from TRBV10-2 and TRBJ2-7, with 9 bases that match TRBD1. Germline values: CDR1 WSHSY, CDR2 SAAADI. This CDR3 has 15 amino acids. V dropped 3 bases and J dropped 3; count of bases not matched to a gene: 6. The CDR3 DNA is TGCGCCAGCAGTGACGGGACAGGGATCGGCTACGAGCAGTACTTC. It yields the protein CASSDGTGIGYEQYF.

The rearrangement joins TRBV30 to TRBJ2-2, with 10 bases identical to TRBD2. Germline assignment: CDR1 GTSNPN and CDR2 SVGIG (reference sequence). The CDR3 has 16 amino acids. Trimming removed 4 bases from V and 2 bases from J; junction bases left unmatched: 7. CDR3 loop: CAWTPKRGGNTGELFF. The DNA of the CDR3 is TGTGCCTGGACCCCTAAGCGGGGGGGAAACACCGGGGAGCTGTTTTTT. The variable domain in full, completed from reference TRBV30 and TRBJ2-2, reads SQTIHQWPATLVQPVGSPLSLECTVEGTSNPNLYWYRQAAGRGLQLLFYSVGIGQISSEVPQNLSASRPQDRQFILSSKKLLLSDSGFYLCAWTPKRGGNTGELFFGEGSRLTVL.

This clone was seen a single time. The rearrangement links TRBV5-1 to TRBJ1-5, with D hard to call. CDR3 length: 14 amino acids. Germline V lookup: CDR1 SGHRS, CDR2 YFSETQ. The V and J ends lost 0 bases and 4 bases respectively, with 8 bases between them. In DNA form, the CDR3 reads TGCGCCAGCAGCTTGGGGATAGGTAATCAGCCCCAGCATTTT. It specifies CASSLGIGNQPQHF.

J is TRBJ2-7 and V is TRBV10-2, with a tentative D call TRBD2 (5 bases). V was trimmed by 6 bases and J by 0 bases, leaving 6 bases between them. The CDR3 runs to 12 residues. Germline CDR1 and CDR2: WSHSY and SAAADI. The CDR3, as DNA: TGCGCCAGCAGGAGCGGCTCCTACGAGCAGTACTTC. Translation: CASRSGSYEQYF.

The genes are TRBV5-8 and TRBJ1-4, with D perhaps TRBD1 (5 bases). The V end lost 0 bases, the J end lost 5 bases, and 11 bases lay between the germline ends. There are 15 residues in the CDR3. The germline V gene has CDR1 SGHTS and CDR2 YDEGEE. The CDR3 coding sequence is TGTGCCAGCAGCTTGGGTACAGGCGACAATGAAAAACTGTTTTTT. Protein sequence: CASSLGTGDNEKLFF.

This chain connects TRBV2 to TRBJ1-1; tentatively, D is TRBD1 (6 bases). Deletions cut 5 bases from V and 1 base from J, with 14 bases between. Per germline, CDR1 SNHLY and CDR2 FYNNEI. This CDR3 comprises 15 residues. CDR3 sequence: CASSSYQGRNTEAFF. The CDR3 DNA reads as TGTGCCAGCAGTTCCTATCAGGGGCGGAACACTGAAGCTTTCTTT.

Here the CDR3 DNA reads TGTGCCAGCAGTGAACTCTTCGGGAGTACTTATGGCTACACCTTC. Translated: CASSELFGSTYGYTF. This chain links TRBV6-1 with TRBJ1-2; D not resolved. CDR1 and CDR2 from the germline V gene are MNHNS and SASEGT. The CDR3 extends over 15 amino acids. V lost 2 bases and J 5 bases, leaving 15 bases between the germline ends.

V and J are TRBV18 and TRBJ2-7; TRBD2 matches at 12 bases. The CDR3 is made up of 16 amino acids. Germline loops: CDR1 KGHSH, CDR2 LQKENI. Unmatched junction bases numbered 7, after V lost 5 bases and J lost 2 bases. The CDR3 nucleotides are TGTGCCAGCTCATCGTTGACTAGCGGGAGCACCTACGAGCAGTACTTC. Protein sequence: CASSSLTSGSTYEQYF.

The chain combines TRBV5-8 with TRBJ2-5, with 10 bases matching TRBD1. The CDR3 is 15 residues long. The V segment lost 2 bases and the J segment 2 bases; nucleotides outside the gene matches: 3. The germline CDR1 and CDR2 sequences are SGHTS and YDEGEE. DNA for the CDR3: TGTGCCAGCAGCTTTAGGACAGGGGGGCAAGAGACCCAGTACTTC. Translation gives CASSFRTGGQETQYF. Full variable domain (rest looked up from reference TRBV5-8 and TRBJ2-5): EAGVTQSPTHLIKTRGQQATLRCSPISGHTSVYWYQQALGLGLQFLLWYDEGEERNRGNFPPRFSGRQFPNYSSELNVNALELEDSALYLCASSFRTGGQETQYFGPGTRLLVL.

The rearrangement joins TRBV11-2 to TRBJ1-2; D perhaps matches TRBD1 (5 bases). The germline CDR1 and CDR2 sequences are SGHAT and FQNNGV. Trimming took 6 bases from V and 8 from J, leaving 16 bases between them. The CDR3 extends over 13 amino acids. The CDR3 coding sequence is TGTGCCAGCAGAAGTCCAAGGGGAAGCGGCTACACCTTC. The encoded protein is CASRSPRGSGYTF.

The rearrangement joins TRBV4-2 to TRBJ1-1, with 7 bases identical to TRBD1. The CDR3 consists of 15 residues. The trim removed 0 bases at V and 1 base at J, leaving 2 bases unmatched. Germline CDR1 is LGHNA and CDR2 is YNFKEQ. The CDR3, as DNA: TGTGCCAGCAGCCAAGATTCAGGGGGGAACACTGAAGCTTTCTTT. Residues: CASSQDSGGNTEAFF.

The chain joins TRBV5-4 to TRBJ2-1; D not certain. The CDR3 length is 13 residues. The germline gives CDR1 SGHNT, CDR2 YYREEE (reference sequence). Trimming cost V 5 bases and J 6 bases, with 12 bases left between them. The CDR3 DNA reads as TGTGCCAGCAGGGGCATGGGTTTCAATGAGCAGTTCTTC. Translating gives CASRGMGFNEQFF.

The V and J genes are TRBV6-5 and TRBJ2-7; D tentatively reads TRBD1 or TRBD2 (5 bases each). The V end was cut by 8 bases, the J end by 1 base, with 9 bases between. The CDR3 is 12 amino acids. Germline loops: CDR1 MNHEY, CDR2 SVGAGI. The DNA of the CDR3 is TGTGCCAGCTGGGACGGATCCTACGAGCAGTACTTC. Its translation is CASWDGSYEQYF.

This chain links TRBV3-1 (or the pseudogene TRBV3-2) with TRBJ1-2; perhaps TRBD1 as D (6 bases). This CDR3 comprises 17 residues. V was pared by 3 bases and J by 0 bases, with 17 bases between. Germline CDR1 and CDR2: LGHDT and YNNKEL (reference sequence). The CDR3 here is CASSHFQGYWANYGYTF. In DNA form, the CDR3 reads TGTGCCAGCAGCCATTTCCAGGGGTATTGGGCTAACTATGGCTACACCTTC.

The rearrangement joins TRBV5-1 to TRBJ2-7; TRBD1 is a possible D gene (6 bases). The CDR3 has 14 amino acids. Trimming shortened V by 4 bases and J by 2 bases, and 13 bases separated the two germline ends. Germline V lookup: CDR1 SGHRS, CDR2 YFSETQ. CDR3 loop: CASSQGTSPYEQYF. The DNA for the CDR3 is TGCGCCAGCAGCCAAGGGACATCCCCCTACGAGCAGTACTTC.

J is TRBJ2-5 and V is TRBV15; 11 nucleotides line up with TRBD2. Germline V lookup: CDR1 LNHNV, CDR2 YYDKDF (reference sequence). The CDR3 loop spans 18 amino acids. V lost 3 bases and J lost 7; bases outside the gene matches: 16. The CDR3 DNA sequence: TGTGCCACCAGCAGGGGGACCGCTAGCGGGGGGATTCGTGGGACCCAGTACTTC. Residues: CATSRGTASGGIRGTQYF.

The chain uses TRBV9 and TRBJ1-1; no clear D. V was trimmed by 3 bases and J by 1 base, leaving 16 bases between them. The CDR3 contains 16 residues. Germline lookup yields CDR1 SGDLS and CDR2 YYNGEE. The CDR3 sequence is CASSAEGGQRNTEAFF. The DNA of the CDR3 is TGTGCCAGCAGCGCCGAAGGAGGTCAACGGAACACTGAAGCTTTCTTT.